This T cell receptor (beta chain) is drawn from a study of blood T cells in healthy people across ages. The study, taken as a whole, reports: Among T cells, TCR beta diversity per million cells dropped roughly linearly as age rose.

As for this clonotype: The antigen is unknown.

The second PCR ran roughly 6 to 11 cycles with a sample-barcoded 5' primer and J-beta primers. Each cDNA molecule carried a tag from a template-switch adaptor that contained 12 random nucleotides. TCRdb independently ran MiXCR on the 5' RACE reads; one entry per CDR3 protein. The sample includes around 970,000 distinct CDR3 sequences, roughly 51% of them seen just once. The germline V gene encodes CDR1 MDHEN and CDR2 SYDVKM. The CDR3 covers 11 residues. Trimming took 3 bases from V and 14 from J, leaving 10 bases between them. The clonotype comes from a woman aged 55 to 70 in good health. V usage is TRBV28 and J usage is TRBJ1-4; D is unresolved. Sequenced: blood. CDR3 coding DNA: TGTGCCAGCAGTTTGAGTTTCCACCTGTTTTTT. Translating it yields CASSLSFHLFF. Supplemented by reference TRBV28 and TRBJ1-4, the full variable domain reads DVKVTQSSRYLVKRTGEKVFLECVQDMDHENMFWYRQDPGLGLRLIYFSYDVKMKEKGDIPEGYSVSREKKERFSLILESASTNQTSMYLCASSLSFHLFFGSGTQLSVL.